The 24 T cell receptor beta chains below come from one sample, sequenced in a study of beta chain features in type 1 diabetes. Findings and caveats of the study: Type 1 diabetes patients showed a moderate but significant shortening of TCRB CDR3s in all four CD4+ subsets.

The entirety of the isolated RNA underwent reverse transcription, so expressed TCRB transcripts were sequenced. TCRdb keeps only in-frame clones here, not all; method: immunoSEQ multiplex PCR. Altogether 120,000 or so clones are present, roughly 17% being singletons, with the ten largest covering 2.6%. The antigens these receptors bind are not known. Sequencing was performed on central memory CD4+ T cells from blood. These receptors all come from a man younger than 35 with type 1 diabetes.

A few counts support this clone. The same CDR3 arises from other DNA sequences in this sample as well. The chain couples TRBV30 to TRBJ2-3, with D hard to call. V lost 0 bases to trimming and J lost 1 base, with 8 bases between them. Per germline, CDR1 GTSNPN and CDR2 SVGIG (reference sequence). This CDR3 spans 14 amino acids. CDR3 coding DNA: TGTGCCTGGAGTGTAGGCGGAGGCACAGATACGCAGTATTTT. The encoded protein is CAWSVGGGTDTQYF.

This clone came up a few times. J is TRBJ1-2 and V is TRBV7-2, with D perhaps TRBD1 (6 bases). Trimming shortened V by 1 base and J by 2 bases, and 8 bases separated the two germline ends. Germline V gene sequence: CDR1 SGHTA, CDR2 FQGNSA. The CDR3 covers 14 residues. The CDR3 DNA is TGTGCCAGCAGCTTAGGAGGACAGAACTATGGCTACACCTTC. Translation gives CASSLGGQNYGYTF.

This clone has only a few counts. This rearrangement joins TRBV11-2 to TRBJ2-5, with 7 bases fitting TRBD1. J gave up 8 bases and V 5 bases, and 14 bases lay outside the gene matches. CDR3 length: 15 amino acids. In germline, CDR1 is SGHAT, CDR2 FQNNGV. CDR3 residues: CASSRGQGVGGTQYF. DNA for the CDR3: TGTGCCAGCAGCCGCGGTCAGGGGGTAGGTGGCACCCAGTACTTC.

This clone has ten or more counts. V and J are TRBV4-2 and TRBJ2-1, with TRBD1 matching 12 bases. This CDR3 contains 14 residues. Germline trimming cut 4 bases from V and 6 bases from J; bases unmatched to any gene: 1. Looked up from germline, CDR1 is LGHNA and CDR2 is YNFKEQ. The CDR3 loop reads CASSRGQGANEQFF. For the CDR3, the DNA is TGTGCCAGCAGCCGGGGACAGGGGGCCAATGAGCAGTTCTTC.

The chain employs TRBV25-1 and TRBJ2-7; TRBD2 aligns across 10 bases. The CDR3 runs 15 residues. The V and J ends lost 3 bases and 3 bases, in that order; junction bases with no gene match: 5. Germline CDR1 is MGHDK and CDR2 is SYGVNS. The chain's CDR3 is CASSDPSGGVYEQYF. CDR3 bases: TGTGCCAGCAGTGATCCTAGCGGGGGAGTCTACGAGCAGTACTTC.

The chain uses TRBV4-2 and TRBJ1-2; no firm D call. Trimming shortened V by 1 base and J by 5 bases, and 8 bases separated the two germline ends. The CDR3 has 13 residues. Germline CDR1 is LGHNA and CDR2 is YNFKEQ. The CDR3, as DNA: TGTGCCAGCAGCCAAGTGGCCAGATATGGCTACACCTTC. The encoded protein is CASSQVARYGYTF.

The rearrangement joins TRBV4-1 to TRBJ1-6, with 9 bases fitting TRBD1. Germline loops: CDR1 MGHRA, CDR2 YSYEKL. This CDR3 spans 17 amino acids. The ends lost 0 bases at V and 9 bases at J; junction bases unmatched: 9. The CDR3 spells CASSQDKGTGYGSPLHF. The CDR3 DNA is TGCGCCAGCAGCCAAGACAAGGGGACAGGGTATGGTTCACCCCTCCACTTT.

The chain is built from TRBV29-1 and TRBJ1-4, with 8 bases fitting TRBD1. This CDR3 is 14 amino acids long. The germline CDR1 and CDR2 sequences are SQVTM and ANQGSEA. V was clipped by 5 bases and J by 6 bases; unmatched bases: 8. CDR3 sequence (DNA): TGCAGCGTTCCCCTGCAGGGGGCGGATGAAAAACTGTTTTTT. Protein: CSVPLQGADEKLFF.

This chain joins TRBV30 and TRBJ1-2; tentatively, D is TRBD1 (5 bases). The ends were cut back, 0 bases at V and 8 bases at J, with 13 bases in the middle. Germline V gene data show CDR1 as GTSNPN and CDR2 as SVGIG (reference sequence). The CDR3 totals 13 residues. CDR3 residues: CAWSVQASGGYTF. Here the CDR3 DNA reads TGTGCCTGGAGTGTACAGGCCTCTGGGGGCTACACCTTC.

This clone was detected many times. The rearrangement joins TRBV18 to TRBJ2-4; 13 bases are a match to TRBD2. Unmatched junction bases numbered 2, after V lost 4 bases and J lost 2 bases. This CDR3 is 16 amino acids long. CDR1 KGHSH and CDR2 LQKENI come from the germline V gene. DNA for the CDR3: TGTGCCAGCTCACGGACTAGCGGGGGATCCAAAAACATTCAGTACTTC. Protein sequence: CASSRTSGGSKNIQYF.

This chain joins TRBV9 and TRBJ2-1; the match to TRBD2 covers 8 bases. Germline values: CDR1 SGDLS, CDR2 YYNGEE. After removal of 0 bases from V and 6 bases from J, the junction contained 11 bases not matched to a gene. This CDR3 region has 17 residues. The CDR3 region has the DNA TGTGCCAGCAGCGTAGCTACGAGCGGGAGAGCCCCCAATGAGCAGTTCTTC. It translates to CASSVATSGRAPNEQFF.

The genes are TRBV30 and TRBJ2-6, with TRBD2 identical over 11 bases. The CDR3 extends over 19 amino acids. The V gene end was trimmed by 8 bases and the J gene end by 0 bases; junction bases not matched to a gene: 15. Germline assignment: CDR1 GTSNPN and CDR2 SVGIG (reference sequence). The CDR3 DNA is TGTGCCGCCCCTCCGTTGGGACTAGCGGCCGACTCTGGGGCCAACGTCCTGACTTTC. As protein: CAAPPLGLAADSGANVLTF.

The chain carries TRBV30 and TRBJ2-1; 10 bases line up with TRBD2. The length of the CDR3 is 13 residues. V lost 3 bases, J lost 10 bases, and 6 bases stayed unmatched. CDR1 GTSNPN and CDR2 SVGIG come from the germline V gene (reference sequence). The CDR3 is CAWRGSGRGEQFF. The CDR3 bases are TGTGCCTGGAGGGGCAGCGGGAGGGGCGAGCAGTTCTTC.

The chain combines TRBV5-4 with TRBJ2-1; D uncertain. The CDR3 is 14 amino acids. Trimming cost V 1 base and J 3 bases, with 8 bases left between them. The germline gives CDR1 SGHNT, CDR2 YYREEE (reference sequence). CDR3 nucleotide sequence: TGTGCCAGCAGCTTGCCCTCTCACTACAATGAGCAGTTCTTC. As protein: CASSLPSHYNEQFF.

The chain recombines TRBV7-6 with TRBJ1-4; no definite D call. This CDR3 contains 15 residues. Germline V gene lookup returns CDR1 SGHVS and CDR2 FNYEAQ. Trimming shortened V by 2 bases and J by 0 bases, and 7 bases separated the two germline ends. CDR3 loop: CASSLRPATNEKLFF. The CDR3 region has the DNA TGTGCCAGCAGCTTAAGGCCCGCAACTAATGAAAAACTGTTTTTT.

The rearrangement links TRBV29-1 to TRBJ1-2, with 8 positions matching TRBD1. CDR3 size: 13 residues. Germline CDR1 and CDR2: SQVTM and ANQGSEA. After removal of 4 bases from V and 6 bases from J, the junction contained 7 bases not matched to a gene. The CDR3 nucleotides read TGCAGCGTTGTCATCACAGGGGGGAATGGCTACACCTTC. Its translation: CSVVITGGNGYTF.

V gene TRBV11-2 combines with J gene TRBJ2-3, with D hard to call. Germline-derived CDR1 and CDR2 are SGHAT and FQNNGV. The CDR3 is 14 amino acids. V dropped 0 bases and J dropped 0 bases, with 4 bases sitting between them. The CDR3 nucleotides read TGTGCCAGCAGCTTAGATTGGAGCACAGATACGCAGTATTTT. It encodes CASSLDWSTDTQYF.

The chain is built from TRBV16 and TRBJ2-3; D not resolved. CDR3 length: 12 amino acids. V was shortened by 0 bases and J by 7 bases, with 5 bases between the two germline ends. Germline CDR1 is KGHSY and CDR2 is FQNENV. The CDR3 bases are TGTGCCAGCAGCCAATCTGGGAATACGCAGTATTTT. Its protein is CASSQSGNTQYF.

This clone appeared a few times. The chain carries TRBV29-1 and TRBJ2-1; no reliable D call. The length of the CDR3 is 12 residues. V lost 7 bases and J 9 bases, leaving 16 bases between the germline ends. Germline V CDR1 and CDR2: SQVTM, ANQGSEA. This chain's CDR3 is CSGSRPTGEQFF. The CDR3 coding sequence is TGCAGCGGAAGTCGCCCCACGGGTGAGCAGTTCTTC.

This clone was counted only a few times. The CDR3 region has the DNA TGTGCCAGCAGCTTGGGTGTCGGGACCTACGAGCAGTACTTC. The encoded protein is CASSLGVGTYEQYF. V usage is TRBV5-6 and J usage is TRBJ2-7, with TRBD2 as a possible D gene (5 bases). CDR1 is SGHDT and CDR2 is YYEEEE in the germline V gene. The CDR3 sequence is 14 residues long. V lost 0 bases to trimming and J lost 2 bases, with 9 bases between them.

This chain uses TRBV14 with TRBJ2-2, with TRBD2 matching 12 bases. Germline CDR1 is SGHDN and CDR2 is FVKESK. J lost 5 bases, V lost 1 base, and 8 bases had no gene match. The CDR3 length is 18 residues. The CDR3 DNA is TGTGCCAGCAGCCAAGGTCCTAGCGGGAGGGCCTGGACCGGGGAGCTGTTTTTT. Its protein product is CASSQGPSGRAWTGELFF.

The DNA of the CDR3 is TGCAGCGTTGCGGAAGGGAACAGCAATCAGCCCCAGCATTTT. This gives the protein CSVAEGNSNQPQHF. The rearrangement uses TRBV29-1 and TRBJ1-5; D not certain. Trimming took off 4 bases at V and 1 base at J, with 11 bases between the two ends. CDR3 length: 14 residues. Germline V gene data show CDR1 as SQVTM and CDR2 as ANQGSEA.

V and J are TRBV7-9 and TRBJ1-2, with a possible D match to TRBD1 (5 bases). The V end was cut by 8 bases, the J end by 8 bases, with 15 bases between. The CDR3 spans 12 residues. Germline loops: CDR1 SEHNR, CDR2 FQNEAQ (reference sequence). CDR3 coding DNA: TGTGCCAGCGAGACAGCCAGACGAGGCTACACCTTC. Its protein product is CASETARRGYTF.

This clone was observed a few times. The CDR3 sequence is CASSATSGGGDTQYF. CDR3 coding DNA: TGTGCCAGCAGTGCGACTAGCGGGGGGGGAGATACGCAGTATTTT. This chain links TRBV25-1 with TRBJ2-3; 14 nucleotides match TRBD2. Looked up from germline, CDR1 is MGHDK and CDR2 is SYGVNS. After removal of 4 bases from V and 5 bases from J, the junction contained 2 bases not matched to a gene. This CDR3 is 15 amino acids long.